A selection of T cell receptor beta chains follows, all from one sample in a study of human T cells and chemical hapten exposure. TCRdb re-called the RACE reads with MiXCR, one entry per CDR3 protein. The sample shows just over 80,000 distinct CDR3 sequences, about 10% of them seen only once. The sample consisted of whole blood, taken in connection with sensitization to the hapten diphenylcyclopropenone (DPC). All receptors come from a woman between 45 and 60 years old with alopecia areata. Some clones in this sample may be carry-over from other donors' samples. Both conserved end residues are part of each CDR3. A D gene is named only where the DNA matches it firmly. Expanded clones get a size class; other rows say once, few or many, or leave the size out.

TRBV6-5	TRBD1	TRBJ1-6	many	CASSQGESPLHF	TGTGCCAGCAGTCAGGGGGAGTCACCCCTCCACTTT
TRBV2	TRBD2	TRBJ2-1	few	CASSEPTSRLLSYNEQFF	TGTGCCAGCAGTGAACCGACTAGCCGTTTACTCTCCTACAATGAGCAGTTCTTC
TRBV7-8	TRBD1	TRBJ1-5	few	CASSSMGQNNQPQHF	TGTGCCAGCAGCTCCATGGGACAGAACAATCAGCCCCAGCATTTT
TRBV11-2	TRBD2	TRBJ2-7	-	CASSLPRTSGSLHYEQYF	TGTGCCAGCAGCTTGCCTAGGACTAGCGGGAGCCTACACTACGAGCAGTACTTC
TRBV11-2	-	TRBJ2-3	few	CASTYTDTQYF	TGTGCCAGCACCTACACAGATACGCAGTATTTT
TRBV24-1	TRBD2	TRBJ2-1	-	CATSDLLLRGGGQFF	TGTGCCACCAGTGATTTGCTTTTGCGGGGGGGAGGGCAGTTCTTC
TRBV12-5	TRBD2	TRBJ2-1	few	CASGPGTSGFNEQFF	TGTGCTAGTGGTCCCGGGACTAGCGGTTTCAATGAGCAGTTCTTC
TRBV3-1	TRBD1	TRBJ1-2	-	CASSRGQTNYGYTF	TGTGCCAGCAGCCGGGGACAGACTAACTATGGCTACACCTTC
TRBV29-1	-	TRBJ2-5	few	CSVEDPWEMAQETQYF	TGCAGCGTTGAAGATCCTTGGGAGATGGCCCAAGAGACCCAGTACTTC
TRBV12-5	TRBD1	TRBJ2-2	many	CASGPTMTGANTGELFF	TGTGCTAGTGGGCCTACTATGACAGGGGCGAACACCGGGGAGCTGTTTTTT
TRBV27	-	TRBJ1-2	many	CASSSYPPRAGLAYGYTF	TGTGCCAGCAGTTCTTACCCCCCGAGGGCGGGGTTGGCCTATGGCTACACCTTC
TRBV18	TRBD1	TRBJ2-7	many	CASSPVGTGSGTYEQYF	TGTGCCAGCTCACCAGTAGGGACAGGGAGTGGGACCTACGAGCAGTACTTC
TRBV19	-	TRBJ1-5	-	CASSIVGRGSNQPQHF	TGTGCCAGTAGTATAGTGGGCAGGGGAAGCAATCAGCCCCAGCATTTT
TRBV20-1	TRBD2	TRBJ2-7	many	CSLWAGESYEQYF	TGCAGCTTGTGGGCGGGGGAGTCCTACGAGCAGTACTTC
TRBV28	-	TRBJ2-1	few	CASSLSYEQFF	TGTGCCAGCAGTTTAAGTTATGAGCAGTTCTTC
TRBV30	-	TRBJ1-5	-	CAWSPGHRNQPQHF	TGTGCCTGGAGTCCCGGACACCGAAATCAGCCCCAGCATTTT
TRBV5-1	-	TRBJ1-1	many	CASSSGDYIGTEAFF	TGCGCCAGCAGCTCAGGAGATTACATCGGCACTGAAGCTTTCTTT
TRBV12-2	-	TRBJ2-3	-	CASRLAVDKSTDTQYF	TGTGCAAGTCGCCTCGCTGTGGATAAAAGCACAGATACGCAGTATTTT
TRBV28	-	TRBJ2-1	-	CASSSTGSYNEQFF	TGTGCCAGCAGTTCGACCGGGTCATACAATGAGCAGTTCTTC
TRBV15	-	TRBJ1-1	many	CATSRAADNTEAFF	TGTGCCACCAGCAGAGCGGCCGATAACACTGAAGCTTTCTTT
TRBV6-2/TRBV6-3	TRBD1	TRBJ2-7	many	CASSYPGQGAQYEQYF	TGTGCCAGCAGTTATCCGGGACAGGGGGCGCAATACGAGCAGTACTTC
TRBV20-1	-	TRBJ1-2	many	CSATVGGGYTF	TGCAGTGCTACGGTGGGAGGAGGCTACACCTTC
TRBV27	-	TRBJ2-2	-	CASSLRVNTGELFF	TGTGCCAGCAGTTTAAGGGTGAACACCGGGGAGCTGTTTTTT
TRBV28	-	TRBJ2-1	few	CASSPYSFGHEQFF	TGTGCCAGCAGTCCCTACTCGTTCGGGCATGAGCAGTTCTTC
TRBV2	TRBD1	TRBJ2-2	-	CASGGQGRGELFF	TGTGCCAGCGGGGGACAGGGGCGTGGGGAGCTGTTTTTT
TRBV18	-	TRBJ2-2	-	CASSPTRDGTGELFF	TGTGCCAGCTCACCGACTAGGGATGGCACCGGGGAGCTGTTTTTT
TRBV6-6	TRBD1	TRBJ1-2	many	CASSRSGGQEIGYTF	TGTGCCAGCAGCCGCTCCGGGGGACAGGAAATCGGCTACACCTTC
TRBV7-9	-	TRBJ1-2	many	CASSLGRYQDGYTF	TGTGCCAGCAGCTTGGGCCGTTATCAGGATGGCTACACCTTC
TRBV14	-	TRBJ1-5	-	CASSQQINQPQHF	TGTGCCAGCAGCCAACAGATCAATCAGCCCCAGCATTTT
TRBV20-1	TRBD1	TRBJ1-1	few	CSARGSGTGALGAEAFF	TGCAGTGCTAGAGGGTCCGGGACAGGGGCCCTTGGGGCTGAAGCTTTCTTT
TRBV5-1	TRBD1	TRBJ1-1	few	CASSLDQTGKAFF	TGCGCCAGCAGCTTGGATCAGACAGGGAAAGCTTTCTTT
TRBV7-6	-	TRBJ2-1	many	CASSLEGPSMGNEQFF	TGTGCCAGCAGCTTAGAAGGCCCCTCTATGGGGAATGAGCAGTTCTTC
TRBV14	TRBD1	TRBJ1-6	many	CASSQERTGDSPLHF	TGTGCCAGCAGCCAAGAGCGGACAGGGGATTCACCCCTCCACTTT
TRBV9	TRBD1	TRBJ1-3	few	CASSPRGQGRKDTIYF	TGTGCCAGCAGCCCCCGAGGACAGGGAAGAAAAGACACCATATATTTT
TRBV20-1	-	TRBJ2-3	few	CSANTRGRTDTQYF	TGCAGTGCCAACACTCGGGGTCGCACAGATACGCAGTATTTT
TRBV28	-	TRBJ1-5	many	CASSPDQPQHF	TGTGCCAGCAGCCCCGATCAGCCCCAGCATTTT
TRBV7-9	-	TRBJ1-2	-	CASSLGYHYGYTF	TGTGCCAGCAGCTTAGGATACCACTATGGCTACACCTTC
TRBV29-1	-	TRBJ1-1	-	CSYLGRPNTEAFF	TGCAGCTATCTTGGTCGGCCCAACACTGAAGCTTTCTTT
TRBV5-1	TRBD2	TRBJ2-3	-	CASSLRPQREFPDTQYF	TGCGCCAGCAGCTTGAGACCCCAGCGGGAGTTCCCAGATACGCAGTATTTT
TRBV28	-	TRBJ1-6	-	CASRLPNSPLHF	TGTGCCAGCAGATTGCCCAATTCACCCCTCCACTTT
TRBV2	TRBD2	TRBJ2-7	few	CASSVTSASYEQYF	TGTGCCAGCAGTGTAACTAGCGCATCCTACGAGCAGTACTTC
TRBV5-1	-	TRBJ1-1	many	CASRSADTEAFF	TGCGCCAGCAGATCCGCGGACACTGAAGCTTTCTTT
TRBV7-9	TRBD1	TRBJ1-6	-	CACGQGDSPLHF	TGTGCCTGCGGACAGGGGGATTCACCCCTCCACTTT
TRBV20-1	-	TRBJ2-2	-	CSAIGEPNTGELFF	TGCAGTGCTATCGGGGAACCGAACACCGGGGAGCTGTTTTTT
TRBV12-3/TRBV12-4	TRBD1	TRBJ2-1	few	CASSPTGGSYNEQFF	TGTGCCAGCAGCCCGACAGGGGGAAGCTACAATGAGCAGTTCTTC
TRBV20-1	-	TRBJ1-2	many	CSAMNRRSIDGYTF	TGCAGTGCAATGAATCGGAGGTCTATTGATGGCTACACCTTC
TRBV18	-	TRBJ1-1	many	CASSPEGHGTTEAFF	TGTGCCAGCTCACCAGAGGGCCACGGCACCACTGAAGCTTTCTTT
TRBV19	-	TRBJ2-3	few	CASRSGGTDTQYF	TGTGCCAGTAGATCGGGGGGCACAGATACGCAGTATTTT
TRBV21-1	-	TRBJ1-1	many	CASSKGLGQLQTNTEAFF	TGTGCCAGCAGCAAAGGGCTAGGCCAGCTCCAAACGAACACTGAAGCTTTCTTT
TRBV5-4	-	TRBJ2-6	many	CASSLGQAISGANVLTF	TGTGCCAGCAGCTTGGGGCAGGCTATCTCTGGGGCCAACGTCCTGACTTTC
TRBV6-2/TRBV6-3	-	TRBJ2-1	few	CASRDSIYNEQFF	TGTGCCAGCAGGGACAGCATCTACAATGAGCAGTTCTTC